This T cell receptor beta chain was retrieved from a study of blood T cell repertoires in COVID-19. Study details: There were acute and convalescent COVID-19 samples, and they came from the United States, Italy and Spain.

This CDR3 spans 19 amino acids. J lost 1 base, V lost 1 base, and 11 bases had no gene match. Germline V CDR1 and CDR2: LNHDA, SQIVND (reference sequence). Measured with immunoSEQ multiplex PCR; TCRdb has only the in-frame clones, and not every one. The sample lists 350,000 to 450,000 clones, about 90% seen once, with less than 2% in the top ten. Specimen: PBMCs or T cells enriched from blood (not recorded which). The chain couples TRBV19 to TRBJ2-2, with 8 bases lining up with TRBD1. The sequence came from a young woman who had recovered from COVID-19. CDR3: CASSIGQTGDLLNTGELFF. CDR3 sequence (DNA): TGTGCCAGTAGTATAGGACAGACAGGGGATTTATTGAACACCGGGGAGCTGTTTTTT.